Below, one TCR beta chain is given with its context. It has no known antigen specificity. No qualities accompany the bases; no much larger clone lies one base away. Counted from cysteine to phenylalanine, this CDR3 has 12 amino acids. The DNA shown is the 36-base CDR3, in frame from base 1. V is trimmed back by 2 bases and J by 5 bases, and the junction contains 0 bases that no gene match accounts for. From the germline V gene, CDR1 is SGHTA and CDR2 is FQGNSA. The source of the sample is a study of T cells in localized non-small cell lung cancer (dated by TCRdb to 2020 to 2022). With regard to the full study: The study analyzed T cell repertoires of under 250 early-stage NSCLC patients, comparing tumors and uninvolved tumor-adjacent lungs. The cohort comprised 200 to 300 treatment-naïve NSCLC patients with resected, localized lung tumors. NSCLC patients had a mean age of around 61 years, and 120 to 150 were male and over 85 female.

At diagnosis, tumor, uninvolved tumor-adjacent lung and peripheral blood were collected and then preserved as a mix of FFPE and fresh-frozen material. Blood samples were analyzed as peripheral blood mononuclear cells for TCR repertoire profiling. TCR beta CDR3 regions were sequenced from DNA using the immunoSEQ Assay. The published analysis was carried out like this. To compute T cell density, TCR beta template counts were normalized to usable DNA, which was estimated by amplifying housekeeping genes. Richness was estimated with the preseqR package, extrapolating to 400,000 templates for PBMC samples and 120,000 templates for tissue samples. Clonality was defined as one minus Pielou's evenness. Tissue-enriched TCRs were identified by differential abundance testing using productive amino-acid clonotypes, minimum total count 5 and alpha 0.1. The Jaccard Index and the Morisita Overlap Index were used to quantify repertoire overlap between compartments. TCR beta CDR3s were clustered by GLIPH together with public tetramer-defined viral CDR3s, and at least three viral sequences plus V-gene enrichment were required for viral motifs. As stored in TCRdb, this immuneACCESS dataset retains in-frame rearrangements with V and J assigned. A fraction of the clones does not appear; measured against another copy, unresolved V genes explain less than half of the discrepancy, and the remainder lacks a known reason. V, J and clone size were drawn from that table, and D and trimming were deduced from the DNA. The sample table records about 75,000 clones; 80% of these occur just once. About a tenth of the sample is held by the ten biggest clonotypes.

Beyond this particular receptor, the publication reports: Uninvolved tumor-adjacent lung showed the highest T cell clonality, higher than tumor, which suggests more focused antigenic responses in the adjacent lung. Because of the exploratory design, TCR variables were selected using unadjusted p-values without false-discovery rate correction. A median of 57 of the top 100 tumor clones were detected in paired uninvolved adjacent lung, and 25 to 35 of these tumor clones were also found among the top 100 clones of the paired uninvolved adjacent lung. Higher blood T cell density associated with longer overall survival, while higher adjacent-lung clonality associated with shorter survival. Multi-region tumor sequencing was not performed, so intratumor heterogeneity could not be excluded.

The receptor comes from an older female donor with stage I lung adenocarcinoma. Sequencing used peripheral blood, obtained before any cancer treatment. This chain is built from TRBV7-2 and TRBJ2-7, and 7 junction bases match TRBD1. The nucleotide sequence reads TGTGCCAGCAGCTTAACAGGGGACGAGCAGTACTTC. It encodes CASSLTGDEQYF.